This passage covers 2 T cell receptor beta chains from one sample sequenced in a study of blood T cell repertoires in COVID-19. Clones were read by immunoSEQ multiplex PCR, and TCRdb kept only the in-frame ones, dropping some. Of more than 120,000 clones listed, approximately 89% are singletons. The specimen sequenced was peripheral blood. The receptors come from a human donor in a cohort sampled during active COVID-19.

The chain uses TRBV2 and TRBJ2-3, with 7 bases fitting TRBD2. Germline V gives CDR1 SNHLY, CDR2 FYNNEI. The junction had 5 bases not matched to a gene; V was cut back by 7 bases and J by 1 base. This CDR3 comprises 14 residues. The CDR3 region is CASISSGGTDTQYF. CDR3 sequence (DNA): TGTGCCAGCATTTCCAGCGGGGGCACAGATACGCAGTATTTT.

The J gene is TRBJ2-1, the V gene TRBV6-5, with TRBD2 matching 9 bases. This CDR3 contains 15 residues. Germline trimming cut 6 bases from V and 5 bases from J; bases unmatched to any gene: 8. CDR1 is MNHEY and CDR2 is SVGAGI in the germline V gene. The CDR3 nucleotides are TGTGCCAGCAGCTGGGTAGCGGGGGTGAACAATGAGCAGTTCTTC. It specifies CASSWVAGVNNEQFF.